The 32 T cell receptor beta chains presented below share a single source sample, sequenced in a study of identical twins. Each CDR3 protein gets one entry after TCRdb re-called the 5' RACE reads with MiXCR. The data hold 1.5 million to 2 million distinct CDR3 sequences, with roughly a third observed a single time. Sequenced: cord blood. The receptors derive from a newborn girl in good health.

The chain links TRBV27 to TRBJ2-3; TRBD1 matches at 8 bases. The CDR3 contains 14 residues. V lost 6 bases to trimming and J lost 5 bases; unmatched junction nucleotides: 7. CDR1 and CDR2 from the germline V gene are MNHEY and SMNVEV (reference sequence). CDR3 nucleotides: TGTGCCAGCAGCCCCGCGACAGGGGTAGATACGCAGTATTTT. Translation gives CASSPATGVDTQYF.

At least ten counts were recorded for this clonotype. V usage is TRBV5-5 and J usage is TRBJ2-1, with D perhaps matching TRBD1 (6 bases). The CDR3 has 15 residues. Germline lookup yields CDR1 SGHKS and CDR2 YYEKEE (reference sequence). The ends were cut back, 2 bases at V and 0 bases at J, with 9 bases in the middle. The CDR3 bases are TGTGCCAGCAGCTTCCGGACAGACTCCTACAATGAGCAGTTCTTC. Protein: CASSFRTDSYNEQFF.

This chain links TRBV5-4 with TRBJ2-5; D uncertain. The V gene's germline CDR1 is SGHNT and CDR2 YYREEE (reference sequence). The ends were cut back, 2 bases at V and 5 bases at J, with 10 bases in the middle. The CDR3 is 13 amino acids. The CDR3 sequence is CASSLALMETQYF. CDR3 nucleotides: TGTGCCAGCAGCTTAGCCCTGATGGAGACCCAGTACTTC.

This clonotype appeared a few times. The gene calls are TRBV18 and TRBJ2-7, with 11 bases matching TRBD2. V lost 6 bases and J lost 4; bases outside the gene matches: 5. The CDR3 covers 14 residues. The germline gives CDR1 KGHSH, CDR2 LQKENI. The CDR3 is CASSQLAGEYEQYF. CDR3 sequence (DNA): TGTGCCAGCTCGCAACTAGCGGGGGAGTACGAGCAGTACTTC.

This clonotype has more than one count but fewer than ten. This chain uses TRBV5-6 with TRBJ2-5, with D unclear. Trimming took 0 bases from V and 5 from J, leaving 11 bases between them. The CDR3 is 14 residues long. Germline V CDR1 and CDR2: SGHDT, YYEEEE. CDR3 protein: CASSLGLLRETQYF. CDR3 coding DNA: TGTGCCAGCAGCTTGGGTCTTTTGAGGGAGACCCAGTACTTC.

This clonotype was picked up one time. The chain's CDR3 is CASSKEAGTGRYSYNEQYF. In nucleotides, the CDR3 is TGTGCCAGCAGCAAAGAAGCGGGAACAGGCCGATACAGTTACAATGAGCAGTACTTC. The rearrangement joins TRBV21-1 to TRBJ2-1; the D call of TRBD2 is as the table states it, not checked on the DNA. The DNA end lines up better with TRBJ2-7; the J call may be wrong. TRBV21-1 is an annotated pseudogene. The CDR3 spans 19 residues.

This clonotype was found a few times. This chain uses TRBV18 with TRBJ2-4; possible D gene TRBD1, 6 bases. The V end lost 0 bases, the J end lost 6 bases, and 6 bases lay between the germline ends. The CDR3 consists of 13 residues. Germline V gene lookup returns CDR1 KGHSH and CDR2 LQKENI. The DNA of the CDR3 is TGTGCCAGCTCACCACCCAGGGGAAACATTCAGTACTTC. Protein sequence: CASSPPRGNIQYF.

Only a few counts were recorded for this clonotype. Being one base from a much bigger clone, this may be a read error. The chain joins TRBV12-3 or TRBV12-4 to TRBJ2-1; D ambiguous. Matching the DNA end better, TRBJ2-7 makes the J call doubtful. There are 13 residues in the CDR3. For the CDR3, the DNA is TGTGCCAGCAGTTTAAACTCCTACAATGAGCAGTACTTC. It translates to CASSLNSYNEQYF.

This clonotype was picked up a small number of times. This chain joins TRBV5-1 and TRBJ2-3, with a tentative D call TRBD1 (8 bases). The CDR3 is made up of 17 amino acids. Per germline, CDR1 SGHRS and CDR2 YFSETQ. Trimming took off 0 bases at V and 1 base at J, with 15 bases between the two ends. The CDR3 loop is CASSLARQGRGTDTQYF. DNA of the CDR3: TGCGCCAGCAGCTTGGCCCGACAGGGGAGGGGCACAGATACGCAGTATTTT. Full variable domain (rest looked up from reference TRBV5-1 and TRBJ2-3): KAGVTQTPRYLIKTRGQQVTLSCSPISGHRSVSWYQQTPGQGLQFLFEYFSETQRNKGNFPGRFSGRQFSNSRSEMNVSTLELGDSALYLCASSLARQGRGTDTQYFGPGTRLTVL.

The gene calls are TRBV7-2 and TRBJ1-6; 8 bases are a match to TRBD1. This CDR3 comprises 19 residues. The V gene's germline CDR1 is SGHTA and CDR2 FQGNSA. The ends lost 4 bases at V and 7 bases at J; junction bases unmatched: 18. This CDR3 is CASSSSPPPGQGRNSPLHF. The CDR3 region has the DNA TGTGCCAGCAGCTCATCCCCCCCGCCCGGACAGGGAAGGAATTCACCCCTCCACTTT.

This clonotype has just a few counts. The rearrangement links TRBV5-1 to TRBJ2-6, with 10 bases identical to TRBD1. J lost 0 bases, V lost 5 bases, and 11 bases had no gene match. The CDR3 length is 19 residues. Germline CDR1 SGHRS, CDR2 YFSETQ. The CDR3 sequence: CASRDRGSIVDSGANVLTF. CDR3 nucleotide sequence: TGCGCCAGCAGGGACAGGGGGAGTATTGTTGACTCTGGGGCCAACGTCCTGACTTTC.

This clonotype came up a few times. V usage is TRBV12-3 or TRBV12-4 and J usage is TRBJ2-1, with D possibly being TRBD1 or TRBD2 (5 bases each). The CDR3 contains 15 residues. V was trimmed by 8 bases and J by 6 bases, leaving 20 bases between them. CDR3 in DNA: TGTGCCAGCGGCCCCCGCGCTAGAGGGGCCAATGAGCAGTTCTTC. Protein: CASGPRARGANEQFF.

The DNA of the CDR3 is TGCAGTGCTACCCTAGCGGGAGGTACAGATACGCAGTATTTT. Translating it yields CSATLAGGTDTQYF. V is TRBV20-1 and J is TRBJ2-3; 11 bases align to TRBD2. Germline loops: CDR1 DFQATT, CDR2 SNEGSKA (reference sequence). With 4 bases clipped from V and 3 bases from J, the junction kept 3 bases outside the gene matches. CDR3 size: 14 residues.

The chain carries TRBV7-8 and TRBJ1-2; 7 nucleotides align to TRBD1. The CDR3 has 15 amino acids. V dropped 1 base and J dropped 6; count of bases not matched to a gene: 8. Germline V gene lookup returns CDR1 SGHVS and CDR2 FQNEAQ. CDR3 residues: CASSLGQGPLHGYTF. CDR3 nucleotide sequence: TGTGCCAGCAGCTTAGGACAGGGCCCCCTTCATGGCTACACCTTC.

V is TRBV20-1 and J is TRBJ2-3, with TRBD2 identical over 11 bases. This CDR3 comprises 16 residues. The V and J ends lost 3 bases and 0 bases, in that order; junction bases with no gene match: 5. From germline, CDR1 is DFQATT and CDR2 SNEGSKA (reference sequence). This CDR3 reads CSASVLAGGSTDTQYF. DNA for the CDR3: TGCAGTGCTAGTGTCCTAGCGGGGGGAAGCACAGATACGCAGTATTTT.

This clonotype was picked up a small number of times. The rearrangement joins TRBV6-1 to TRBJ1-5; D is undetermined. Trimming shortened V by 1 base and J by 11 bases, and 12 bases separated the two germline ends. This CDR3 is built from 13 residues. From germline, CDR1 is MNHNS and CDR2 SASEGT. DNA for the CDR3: TGTGCCAGCAGTGAAGGGAACGATAAGACCCAGCATTTT. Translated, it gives CASSEGNDKTQHF.

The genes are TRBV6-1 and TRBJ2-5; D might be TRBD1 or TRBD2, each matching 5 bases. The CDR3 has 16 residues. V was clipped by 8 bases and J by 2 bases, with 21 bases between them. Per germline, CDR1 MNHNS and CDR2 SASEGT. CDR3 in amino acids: CASQRSGPWGQETQYF. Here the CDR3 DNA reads TGTGCCAGCCAGAGGTCGGGGCCTTGGGGGCAAGAGACCCAGTACTTC.

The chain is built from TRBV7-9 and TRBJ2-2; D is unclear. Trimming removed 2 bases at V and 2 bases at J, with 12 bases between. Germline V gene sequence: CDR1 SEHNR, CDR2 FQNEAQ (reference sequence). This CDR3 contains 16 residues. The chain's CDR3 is CASSLIPYENTGELFF. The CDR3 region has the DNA TGTGCCAGCAGCTTAATACCCTATGAAAACACCGGGGAGCTGTTTTTT.

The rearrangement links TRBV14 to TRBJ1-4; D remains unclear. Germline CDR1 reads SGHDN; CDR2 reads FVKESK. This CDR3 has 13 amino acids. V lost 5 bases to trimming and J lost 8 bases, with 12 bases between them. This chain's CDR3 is CASSAGPGEKLFF. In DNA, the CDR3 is TGTGCCAGCAGCGCCGGGCCGGGCGAAAAACTGTTTTTT. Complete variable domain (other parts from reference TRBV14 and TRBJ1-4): EAGVTQFPSHSVIEKGQTVTLRCDPISGHDNLYWYRRVMGKEIKFLLHFVKESKQDESGMPNNRFLAERTGGTYSTLKVQPAELEDSGVYFCASSAGPGEKLFFGSGTQLSVL.

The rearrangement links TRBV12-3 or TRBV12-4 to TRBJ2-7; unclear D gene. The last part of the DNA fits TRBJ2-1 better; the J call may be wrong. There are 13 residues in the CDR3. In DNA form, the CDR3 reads TGTGCCAGCACCACAGTTCCCTCCTACGAGCAGTTCTTC. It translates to CASTTVPSYEQFF.

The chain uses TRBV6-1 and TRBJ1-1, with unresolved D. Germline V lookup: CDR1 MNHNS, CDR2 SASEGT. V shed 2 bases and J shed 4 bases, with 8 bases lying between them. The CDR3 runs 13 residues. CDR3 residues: CASSEMVGTEAFF. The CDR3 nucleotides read TGTGCCAGCAGTGAAATGGTGGGCACTGAAGCTTTCTTT.

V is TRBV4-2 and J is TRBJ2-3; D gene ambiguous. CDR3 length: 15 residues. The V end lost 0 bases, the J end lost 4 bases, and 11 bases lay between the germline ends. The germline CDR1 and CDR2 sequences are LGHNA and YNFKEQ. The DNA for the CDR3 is TGTGCCAGCAGCCAAGACCTGACGACGCCAGATACGCAGTATTTT. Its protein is CASSQDLTTPDTQYF.

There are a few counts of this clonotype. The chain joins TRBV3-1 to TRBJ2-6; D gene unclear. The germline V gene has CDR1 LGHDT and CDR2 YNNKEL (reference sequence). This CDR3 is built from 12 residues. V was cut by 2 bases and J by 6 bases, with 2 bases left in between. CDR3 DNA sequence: TGTGCCAGCAGCCAATTGGCCAACGTCCTGACTTTC. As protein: CASSQLANVLTF.

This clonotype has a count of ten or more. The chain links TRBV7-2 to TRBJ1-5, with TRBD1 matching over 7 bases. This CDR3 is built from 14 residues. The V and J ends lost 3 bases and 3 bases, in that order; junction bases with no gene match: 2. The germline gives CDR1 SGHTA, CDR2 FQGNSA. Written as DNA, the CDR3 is TGTGCCAGCAGCTTCGGGACAGCCAATCAGCCCCAGCATTTT. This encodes CASSFGTANQPQHF.

The DNA for the CDR3 is TGCGCCAGCAGCCCTGACAGGGTGCCTGGCTACACCTTC. Its protein product is CASSPDRVPGYTF. The V and J genes are TRBV5-1 and TRBJ1-2, with TRBD1 identical over 7 bases. This CDR3 region has 13 residues. Per the germline V gene, CDR1 is SGHRS and CDR2 is YFSETQ. The V and J ends lost 4 bases and 7 bases, in that order; junction bases with no gene match: 7.

The CDR3: CASSPTDRRREAFF. The DNA for the CDR3 is TGTGCCAGCAGCCCCACGGACAGGAGAAGAGAAGCTTTCTTT. The chain has TRBV3-1 and TRBJ1-1; TRBD1 matches at 7 bases. The CDR3 loop spans 14 amino acids. Germline V gene lookup returns CDR1 LGHDT and CDR2 YNNKEL (reference sequence). V gave up 4 bases and J gave up 8 bases; unmatched junction bases: 10.

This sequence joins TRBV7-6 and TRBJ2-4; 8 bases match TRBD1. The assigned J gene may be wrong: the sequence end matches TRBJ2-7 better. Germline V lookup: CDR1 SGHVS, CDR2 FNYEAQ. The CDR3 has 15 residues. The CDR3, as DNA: TGTGCCAGCAGCTTATTCCAGGGGGCAGCCTACGAGCAGTACTTC. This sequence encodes CASSLFQGAAYEQYF.

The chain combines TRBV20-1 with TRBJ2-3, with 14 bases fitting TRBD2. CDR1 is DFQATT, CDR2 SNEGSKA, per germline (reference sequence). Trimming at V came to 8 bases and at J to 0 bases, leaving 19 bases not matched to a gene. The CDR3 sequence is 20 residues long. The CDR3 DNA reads TGCAGTCCTCGGAGACTAGCGGGAGGGCTCACCTCTCGAAGCACAGATACGCAGTATTTT. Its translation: CSPRRLAGGLTSRSTDTQYF.

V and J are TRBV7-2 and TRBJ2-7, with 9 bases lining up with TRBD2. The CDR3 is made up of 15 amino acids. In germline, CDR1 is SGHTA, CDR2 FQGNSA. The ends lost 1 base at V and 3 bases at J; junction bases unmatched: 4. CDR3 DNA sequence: TGTGCCAGCAGCTTAGGGACTAGCGAGGTCTACGAGCAGTACTTC. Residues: CASSLGTSEVYEQYF.

CDR3 amino acids: CASSLEGYYNEQFF. The CDR3 DNA follows: TGTGCCAGCAGCTTAGAGGGGTATTACAATGAGCAGTTCTTC. V usage is TRBV7-9 and J usage is TRBJ2-1, with D possibly TRBD1 on 5 matching bases. The V gene lost 1 base and the J gene lost 4 bases, with 8 bases spanning the gap. Germline lookup yields CDR1 SEHNR and CDR2 FQNEAQ (reference sequence). The CDR3 is 14 residues long.

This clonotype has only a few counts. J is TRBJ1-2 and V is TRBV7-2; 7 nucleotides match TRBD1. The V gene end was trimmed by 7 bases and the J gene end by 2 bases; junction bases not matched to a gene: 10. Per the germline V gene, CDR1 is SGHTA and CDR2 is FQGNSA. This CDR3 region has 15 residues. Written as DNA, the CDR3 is TGTGCCAGCACCGTCCGACAGGGTTTCAACTATGGCTACACCTTC. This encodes CASTVRQGFNYGYTF.

CDR3 in amino acids: CASSLGSTVWGCEQYF. The CDR3 DNA sequence: TGTGCCAGCAGCTTAGGTAGTACGGTCTGGGGCTGTGAGCAGTACTTC. The rearrangement joins TRBV11-2 to TRBJ2-7, with TRBD1 as a possible D gene (5 bases). CDR3 size: 16 residues. Trimming pared 1 base from V and 7 bases from J, leaving 20 bases between. From germline, CDR1 is SGHAT and CDR2 FQNNGV.